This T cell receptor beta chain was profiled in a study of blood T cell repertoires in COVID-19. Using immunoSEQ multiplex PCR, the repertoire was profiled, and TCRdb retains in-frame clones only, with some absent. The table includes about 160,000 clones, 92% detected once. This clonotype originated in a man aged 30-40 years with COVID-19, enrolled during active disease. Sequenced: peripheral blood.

DNA for the CDR3: TGCAGCGTTGCGCCGGAGGAAAAACTGTTTTTT. It yields the protein CSVAPEEKLFF. V gene TRBV29-1 combines with J gene TRBJ1-4, with D uncertain. The CDR3 consists of 11 residues. The germline V and J ends were trimmed by 4 bases and 8 bases, with 8 bases remaining between them. Germline V gives CDR1 SQVTM, CDR2 ANQGSEA.